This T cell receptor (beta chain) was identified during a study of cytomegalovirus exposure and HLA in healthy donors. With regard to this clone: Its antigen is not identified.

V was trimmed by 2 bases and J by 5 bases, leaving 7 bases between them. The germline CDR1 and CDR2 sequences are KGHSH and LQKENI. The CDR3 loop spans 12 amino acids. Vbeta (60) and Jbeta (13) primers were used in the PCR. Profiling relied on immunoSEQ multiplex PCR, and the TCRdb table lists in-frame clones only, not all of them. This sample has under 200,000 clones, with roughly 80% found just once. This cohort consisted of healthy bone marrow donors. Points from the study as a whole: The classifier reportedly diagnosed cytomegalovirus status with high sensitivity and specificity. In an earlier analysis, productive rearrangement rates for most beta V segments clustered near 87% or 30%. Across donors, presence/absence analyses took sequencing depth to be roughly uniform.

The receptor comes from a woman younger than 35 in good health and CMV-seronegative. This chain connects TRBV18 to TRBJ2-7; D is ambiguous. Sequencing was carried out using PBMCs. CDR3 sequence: CASSPNTNEQYF. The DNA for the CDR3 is TGTGCCAGCTCACCAAACACCAACGAGCAGTACTTC.